This TCR beta chain appears in the sequencing data of a study of blood T cell repertoires in COVID-19. Sequencing used immunoSEQ multiplex PCR; TCRdb keeps in-frame clones, though not all of them. Of roughly 250,000 clones listed, roughly 90% are singletons. Seattle's cohort entered during active infection and was followed longitudinally. CDR3 length: 14 residues. V lost 3 bases, J lost 5 bases, and 6 bases stayed unmatched. CDR1 and CDR2 from the germline V gene are MNHNS and SASEGT. The sequenced material came from peripheral blood. The sequence was obtained from a woman under 40 with COVID-19, enrolled during active disease. The chain couples TRBV6-1 to TRBJ2-7; 8 nucleotides match TRBD1. The CDR3 loop is CASSDRQGPDEQYF. The CDR3 DNA follows: TGTGCCAGCAGTGATAGACAGGGGCCGGACGAGCAGTACTTC.